Here is one T cell receptor (beta chain) with its context. Its antigen is unidentified. Generation of TCR cDNA used 5'RACE template switching (which added a universal primer site and UMIs). Each CDR3 protein is one row after TCRdb ran MiXCR on the 5' RACE reads. The sample includes a few hundred thousand distinct CDR3 sequences, around 12% seen only once; the top ten take roughly 3.1%. The data derive from a study of T cells after yellow fever vaccination. Whole-study findings and limits: Re-detected after boosting: most primary clones, 95% to 98% of CD4 and 80% to 90% of CD8. A secondary response was less intense yet reached its peak sooner, at day 5 versus 15.

The CDR3 covers 16 residues. CDR1 MRHNA and CDR2 SNTAGT come from the germline V gene. The V gene end was trimmed by 0 bases and the J gene end by 7 bases; junction bases not matched to a gene: 8. The sample here was CD4+ T cells sorted from PBMCs, taken 15 days after the yellow fever booster vaccination. This TCR derives from a man aged 18 to 30 who received the YFV17D yellow fever vaccine. The rearrangement links TRBV6-4 to TRBJ2-3; 9 bases are a match to TRBD2. CDR3 nucleotides: TGTGCCAGCAGTGACTCGGCTAGCGGGGCCTCATATACGCAGTATTTT. This encodes CASSDSASGASYTQYF.